A selection of T cell receptor beta chains follows, all from one sample in a study of blood T cells in healthy people across ages. Using its own MiXCR run on the 5' RACE reads, TCRdb lists one record per CDR3 protein. The sample carries 800,000 to 1,000,000 distinct CDR3 sequences, about 48% recorded once. The sequenced sample was blood. Every receptor here comes from a man aged 25-40 years in good health. Each CDR3 is given with its conserved first and last residue. A D gene is named only where the DNA matches it firmly. The size field is filled for only some rows; it gives once, few, many or a size class.

>TRBJ1-5|TRBD1|few|TRBV4-2
TGTGCCAGCAGCCACCGGACAGGGGGTAGTCAGCCCCAGCATTTT
CASSHRTGGSQPQHF
>TRBJ1-1|TRBD1|NA|TRBV7-2
TGTGCCAGCAGAAGTATGGAGGGGGCGGCCGCTGAAGCTTTCTTT
CASRSMEGAAAEAFF
>TRBJ1-2|TRBD1|few|TRBV5-6
TGTGCCAGCAGCTTGGCCGGGACAGGATATGGCTACACCTTC
CASSLAGTGYGYTF
>TRBJ2-3|NA|many|TRBV18
TGTGCCAGCTCACCACCGACTAGGGGAAACACAGATACGCAGTATTTT
CASSPPTRGNTDTQYF
>TRBJ1-1|NA|NA|TRBV2
TGTGCCAGCAGGAGAGGAGGGGCTGAAGCTTTCTTT
CASRRGGAEAFF
>TRBJ2-1|NA|NA|TRBV10-3
TGTGCCACCTACCCCGGCCACAATGAGCAGTTCTTC
CATYPGHNEQFF
>TRBJ1-3|NA|NA|TRBV12-3/TRBV12-4
TGTGCCAGCAGTTTGACAGCTCTAACTGGAAACACCATATATTTT
CASSLTALTGNTIYF
>TRBJ2-5|TRBD2|NA|TRBV4-3
TGCGCCAGCAGCCAAACTAGCGGGGGGACTTACAATGAGCAGTACTTC
CASSQTSGGTYNEQYF
>TRBJ1-5|NA|few|TRBV27
TGTGCCAGCAGCCCGTCCCACACGATCGGTCAGCCCCAGCATTTT
CASSPSHTIGQPQHF
>TRBJ1-2|NA|few|TRBV4-2
TGTGCCAGCAGCCAAGAGGCCAGGGGAGGCGATGGCTACACCTTC
CASSQEARGGDGYTF
>TRBJ2-3|NA|few|TRBV5-1
TGCGCCAGCAGCTACACATCGGATACGCAGTATTTT
CASSYTSDTQYF
>TRBJ2-7|TRBD1|few|TRBV6-2/TRBV6-3
TGTGCCAGCAAATCCGAGGGGACAGGGCACCTCTACGAGCAGTACTTC
CASKSEGTGHLYEQYF
>TRBJ2-2|NA|NA|TRBV4-3
TGCGCCAGCAGCCAAGACAGGCAGAACACCGGGGAGCTGTTTTTT
CASSQDRQNTGELFF
>TRBJ2-1|TRBD2|NA|TRBV7-9
TGTGCCAGCAGCTTAGCCCTGGGACTAGCGGGGGGGTCCAATGAGCAGTTCTTC
CASSLALGLAGGSNEQFF
>TRBJ2-5|TRBD1|NA|TRBV20-1
TGCAGTGCTAGAACACCGGGACAGGGGTGGAAGACCCAGTACTTC
CSARTPGQGWKTQYF
>TRBJ2-7|TRBD1|NA|TRBV20-1
TGCAGTGCTAGAGCCCGGACAGGCACTATCTACGAGCAGTACTTC
CSARARTGTIYEQYF
>TRBJ1-1|NA|NA|TRBV5-1
TGCGCCAGCAGCAACAGGGCTGGGCCCGGAACTGAAGCTTTCTTT
CASSNRAGPGTEAFF
>TRBJ2-5|NA|NA|TRBV7-9
TGTGCCAGCAGCTTAAACAGCGCCGAAGAGACCCAGTACTTC
CASSLNSAEETQYF
>TRBJ2-7|NA|NA|TRBV28
TGTGCCAGCAGTTTACGTATGTCCTCCTACGAGCAGTACTTC
CASSLRMSSYEQYF
>TRBJ2-1|TRBD2|NA|TRBV6-4
TGTGCCAGCGGTGCGGCGGGGGGCCTTTACAATGAGCAGTTCTTC
CASGAAGGLYNEQFF
>TRBJ1-1|NA|NA|TRBV29-1
TGCAGCGTTGTGGCCCGCATGAACACTGAAGCTTTCTTT
CSVVARMNTEAFF
>TRBJ2-7|NA|many|TRBV7-8
TGTGCCAGCTTCGGGGGCGGGACGACCTACGAGCAGTACTTC
CASFGGGTTYEQYF
>TRBJ2-3|NA|once|TRBV6-6
TGTGCCAGCAGTGGGGGGCTAGGCGAACTTACGCAGTATTTT
CASSGGLGELTQYF
>TRBJ1-2|NA|few|TRBV12-3/TRBV12-4
TGTGCCAGCAGCCCGGATCCTTACCCTATCGGCTACACCTTC
CASSPDPYPIGYTF
>TRBJ2-1|NA|few|TRBV28
TGTGCCAGCAGATTACAGGGAAGCTCCTACAATGAGCAGTTCTTC
CASRLQGSSYNEQFF
>TRBJ2-7|TRBD2|NA|TRBV6-5
TGTGCCAGCAGTACAGGGACTAGGGATTACGAGCAGTACTTC
CASSTGTRDYEQYF
>TRBJ1-2|TRBD1|NA|TRBV7-9
TGTGCCAGCAGCGCCGACAGGGATGGCTACACCTTC
CASSADRDGYTF
>TRBJ2-5|TRBD1|few|TRBV29-1
TGCAGCGTTGCCCTCGGACAGGGCCTTCAAGAGACCCAGTACTTC
CSVALGQGLQETQYF
>TRBJ1-5|NA|NA|TRBV27
TGTGCCAGCAGTTTACAGGGGAATACTAATCAGCCCCAGCATTTT
CASSLQGNTNQPQHF
>TRBJ2-7|NA|NA|TRBV29-1
TGCAGCGTTGTCCTTGTAGACTTCGCCTACGAGCAGTACTTC
CSVVLVDFAYEQYF
>TRBJ2-5|NA|few|TRBV4-1
TGCGCCAGCAGCCAAGGCATGGTTCAAGAGACCCAGTACTTC
CASSQGMVQETQYF
>TRBJ2-7|TRBD1|NA|TRBV20-1
TGCAGTGCTAGAGATACGGGACAGGGGGTCTACGAGCAGTACTTC
CSARDTGQGVYEQYF
>TRBJ2-7|NA|NA|TRBV7-9
TGTGCCAGCAGCTTAAGCCCAGCAGGGTCCTACGAGCAGTACTTC
CASSLSPAGSYEQYF
>TRBJ2-7|NA|NA|TRBV27
TGTGCCAGCAGTCAGGCCCCCACCTACGAGCAGTACTTC
CASSQAPTYEQYF
>TRBJ2-1|TRBD2|NA|TRBV14
TGTGCCAGCAGCCAGCTGACTAGCGGGGGGGCCGATGAGCAGTTCTTC
CASSQLTSGGADEQFF
>TRBJ1-3|NA|NA|TRBV3-1
TGTGCCAGCAGCCTCCCCGGAAACACCATATATTTT
CASSLPGNTIYF
>TRBJ2-1|NA|once|TRBV6-5
TGTGCCAGCAGTCCGACCCGGGTCTTTAATGAGCAGTTCTTC
CASSPTRVFNEQFF
>TRBJ1-2|NA|NA|TRBV7-9
TGTGCCAGCAGCTCCTCGGGGGGCGGCTACTATGGCTACACCTTC
CASSSSGGGYYGYTF